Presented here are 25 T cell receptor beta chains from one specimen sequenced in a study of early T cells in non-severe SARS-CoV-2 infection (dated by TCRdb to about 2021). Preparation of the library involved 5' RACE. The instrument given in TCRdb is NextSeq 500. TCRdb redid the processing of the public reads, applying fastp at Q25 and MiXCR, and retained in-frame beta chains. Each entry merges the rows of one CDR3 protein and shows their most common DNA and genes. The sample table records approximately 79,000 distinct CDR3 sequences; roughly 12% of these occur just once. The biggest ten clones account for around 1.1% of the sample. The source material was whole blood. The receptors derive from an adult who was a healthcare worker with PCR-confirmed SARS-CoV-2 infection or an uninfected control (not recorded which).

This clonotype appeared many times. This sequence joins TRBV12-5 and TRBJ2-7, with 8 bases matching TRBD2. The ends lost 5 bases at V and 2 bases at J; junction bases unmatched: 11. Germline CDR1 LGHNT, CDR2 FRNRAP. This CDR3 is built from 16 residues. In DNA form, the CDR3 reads TGTGCTAGTGGTCTGGGACTAGGGGGTTCGCCCTACGAGCAGTACTTC. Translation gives CASGLGLGGSPYEQYF.

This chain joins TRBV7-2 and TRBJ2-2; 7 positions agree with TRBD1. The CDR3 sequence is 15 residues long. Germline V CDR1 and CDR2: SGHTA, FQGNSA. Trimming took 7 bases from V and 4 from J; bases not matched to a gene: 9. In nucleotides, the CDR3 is TGTGCCAGCACTGACCCGGGACAGCCCACCGGGGAGCTGTTTTTT. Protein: CASTDPGQPTGELFF.

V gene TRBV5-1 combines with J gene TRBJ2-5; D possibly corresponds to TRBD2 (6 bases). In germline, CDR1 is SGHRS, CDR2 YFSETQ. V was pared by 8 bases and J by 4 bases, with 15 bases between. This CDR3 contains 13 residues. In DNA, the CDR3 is TGCGCCAGTTCAGCGGGTTCCGGAGAGACCCAGTACTTC. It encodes CASSAGSGETQYF. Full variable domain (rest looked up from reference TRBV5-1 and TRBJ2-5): KAGVTQTPRYLIKTRGQQVTLSCSPISGHRSVSWYQQTPGQGLQFLFEYFSETQRNKGNFPGRFSGRQFSNSRSEMNVSTLELGDSALYLCASSAGSGETQYFGPGTRLLVL.

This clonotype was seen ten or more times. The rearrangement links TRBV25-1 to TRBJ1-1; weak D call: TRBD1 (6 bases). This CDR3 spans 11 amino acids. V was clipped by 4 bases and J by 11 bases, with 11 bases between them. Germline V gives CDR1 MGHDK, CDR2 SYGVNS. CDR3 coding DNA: TGTGCCAGCAGTGGGGGACAAAGGGCTTTCTTT. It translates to CASSGGQRAFF.

The DNA for the CDR3 is TGTGCCAGCAGCCCGTCGCCCTGGACAGGGGATTCCTACGAGCAGTACTTC. This gives the protein CASSPSPWTGDSYEQYF. This chain uses TRBV12-3 or TRBV12-4 with TRBJ2-7; TRBD1 aligns across 9 bases. The CDR3 spans 17 residues. Germline trimming cut 6 bases from V and 1 base from J; bases unmatched to any gene: 13.

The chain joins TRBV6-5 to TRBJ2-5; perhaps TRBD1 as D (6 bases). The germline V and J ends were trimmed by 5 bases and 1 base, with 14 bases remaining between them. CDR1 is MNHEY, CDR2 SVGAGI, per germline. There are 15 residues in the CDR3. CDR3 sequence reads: CASSPETGPQETQYF. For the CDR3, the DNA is TGTGCCAGCAGTCCAGAGACAGGACCCCAAGAGACCCAGTACTTC.

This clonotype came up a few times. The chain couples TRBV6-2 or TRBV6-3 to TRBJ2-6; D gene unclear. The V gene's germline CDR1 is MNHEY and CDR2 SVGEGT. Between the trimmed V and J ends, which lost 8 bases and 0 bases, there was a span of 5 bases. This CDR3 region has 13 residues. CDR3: CASAPSGANVLTF. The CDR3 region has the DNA TGTGCCAGCGCCCCCTCTGGGGCCAACGTCCTGACTTTC.

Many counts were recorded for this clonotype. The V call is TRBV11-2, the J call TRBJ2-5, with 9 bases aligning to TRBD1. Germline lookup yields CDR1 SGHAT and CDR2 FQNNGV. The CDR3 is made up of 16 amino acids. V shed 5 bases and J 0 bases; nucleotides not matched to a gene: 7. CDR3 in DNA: TGTGCCAGCAGCCCTCGGACAGGGGTTTACCAAGAGACCCAGTACTTC. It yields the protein CASSPRTGVYQETQYF.

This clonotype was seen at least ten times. The CDR3 loop reads CSARARHANEQFF. CDR3 DNA: TGCAGTGCTCGGGCCCGACACGCCAATGAGCAGTTCTTC. V gene TRBV20-1 combines with J gene TRBJ2-1; no firm D call. This CDR3 comprises 13 residues. The germline V and J ends were trimmed by 5 bases and 6 bases, with 14 bases remaining between them. The germline CDR1 and CDR2 sequences are DFQATT and SNEGSKA (reference sequence).

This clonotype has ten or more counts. This CDR3 reads CASSLSMGRYEQYF. In DNA, the CDR3 is TGTGCCAGCAGCCTTTCCATGGGGCGGTACGAGCAGTACTTC. The chain has TRBV12-3 or TRBV12-4 and TRBJ2-7; D perhaps matches TRBD1 (5 bases). The CDR3 covers 14 residues. The V and J ends lost 6 bases and 4 bases respectively, with 16 bases between them.

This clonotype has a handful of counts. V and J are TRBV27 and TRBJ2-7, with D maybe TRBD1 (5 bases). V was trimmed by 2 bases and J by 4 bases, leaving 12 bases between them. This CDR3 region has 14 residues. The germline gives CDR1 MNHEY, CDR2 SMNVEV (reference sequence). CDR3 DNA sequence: TGTGCCAGCAGTTTAAGGGGTTTTCGTTACGAGCAGTACTTC. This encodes CASSLRGFRYEQYF.

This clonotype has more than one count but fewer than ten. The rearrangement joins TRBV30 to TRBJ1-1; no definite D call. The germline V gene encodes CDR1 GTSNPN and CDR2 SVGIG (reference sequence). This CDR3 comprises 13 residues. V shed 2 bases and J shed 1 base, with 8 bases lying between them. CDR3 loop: CAWSKVPNTEAFF. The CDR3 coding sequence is TGTGCCTGGAGTAAGGTACCGAACACTGAAGCTTTCTTT. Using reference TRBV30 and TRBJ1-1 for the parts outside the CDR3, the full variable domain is SQTIHQWPATLVQPVGSPLSLECTVEGTSNPNLYWYRQAAGRGLQLLFYSVGIGQISSEVPQNLSASRPQDRQFILSSKKLLLSDSGFYLCAWSKVPNTEAFFGQGTRLTVV.

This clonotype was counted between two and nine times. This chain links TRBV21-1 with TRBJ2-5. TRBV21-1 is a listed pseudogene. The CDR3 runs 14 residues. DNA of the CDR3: TGTGCCAGCAGCAAAAGGTCTGGGCAAGAGACCCAGTACTTC. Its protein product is CASSKRSGQETQYF.

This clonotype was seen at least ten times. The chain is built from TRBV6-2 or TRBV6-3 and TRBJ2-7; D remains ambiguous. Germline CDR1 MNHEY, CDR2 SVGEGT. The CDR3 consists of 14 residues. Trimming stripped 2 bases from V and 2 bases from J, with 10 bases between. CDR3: CASSYVGQTYEQYF. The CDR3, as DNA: TGTGCCAGCAGTTACGTGGGCCAAACCTACGAGCAGTACTTC.

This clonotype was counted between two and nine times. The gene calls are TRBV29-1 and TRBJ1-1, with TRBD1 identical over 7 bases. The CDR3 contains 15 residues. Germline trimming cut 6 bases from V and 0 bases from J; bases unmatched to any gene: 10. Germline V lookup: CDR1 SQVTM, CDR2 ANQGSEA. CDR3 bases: TGCAGCGTAGGGTCTGCAGGGGGTCTGAACACTGAAGCTTTCTTT. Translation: CSVGSAGGLNTEAFF.

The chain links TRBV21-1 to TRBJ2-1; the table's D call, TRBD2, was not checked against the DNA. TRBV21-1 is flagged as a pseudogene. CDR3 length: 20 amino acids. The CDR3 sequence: CASSKGPPESSGRATDEQFF. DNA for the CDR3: TGTGCCAGCAGCAAAGGACCCCCGGAGAGTAGCGGGAGGGCGACGGATGAGCAGTTCTTC.

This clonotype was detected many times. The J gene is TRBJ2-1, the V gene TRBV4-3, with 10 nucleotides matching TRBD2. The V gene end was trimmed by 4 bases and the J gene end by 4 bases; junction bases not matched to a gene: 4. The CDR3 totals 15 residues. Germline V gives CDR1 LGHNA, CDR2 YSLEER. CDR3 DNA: TGCGCCAGCAGCCGGCTAGCGGGAGAGTACAATGAGCAGTTCTTC. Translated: CASSRLAGEYNEQFF.

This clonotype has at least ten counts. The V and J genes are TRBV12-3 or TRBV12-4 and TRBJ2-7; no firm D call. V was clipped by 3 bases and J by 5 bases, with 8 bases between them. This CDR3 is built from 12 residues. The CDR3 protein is CASSFIGDEQYF. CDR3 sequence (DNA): TGTGCCAGCAGTTTTATAGGCGACGAGCAGTACTTC.

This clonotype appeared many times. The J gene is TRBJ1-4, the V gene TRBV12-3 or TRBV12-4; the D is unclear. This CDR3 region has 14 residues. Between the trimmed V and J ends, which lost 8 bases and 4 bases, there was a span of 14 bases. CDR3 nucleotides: TGTGCCAGCTCAGCGCAGCTCTTTAATGAAAAACTGTTTTTT. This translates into CASSAQLFNEKLFF.

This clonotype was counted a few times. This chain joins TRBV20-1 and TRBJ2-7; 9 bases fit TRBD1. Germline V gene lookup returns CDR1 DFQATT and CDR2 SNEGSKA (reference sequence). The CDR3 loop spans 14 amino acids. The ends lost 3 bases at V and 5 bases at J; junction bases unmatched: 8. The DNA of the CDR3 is TGCAGTGCTAGGCCCGGGACAGGGACCCACGAGCAGTACTTC. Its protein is CSARPGTGTHEQYF.

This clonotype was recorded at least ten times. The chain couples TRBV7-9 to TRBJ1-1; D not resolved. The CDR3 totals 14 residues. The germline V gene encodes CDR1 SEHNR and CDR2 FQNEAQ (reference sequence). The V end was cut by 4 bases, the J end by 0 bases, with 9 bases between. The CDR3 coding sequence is TGTGCCAGCAGCTCATGGACGGTGAACACTGAAGCTTTCTTT. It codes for CASSSWTVNTEAFF.

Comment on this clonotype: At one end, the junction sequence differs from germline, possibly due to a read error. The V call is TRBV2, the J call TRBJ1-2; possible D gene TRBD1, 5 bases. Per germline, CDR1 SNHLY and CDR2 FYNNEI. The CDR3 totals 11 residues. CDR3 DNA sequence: TGTGCCAGCAGTTACGGCACAGGCTTCGCCTTC. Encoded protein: CASSYGTGFAF.

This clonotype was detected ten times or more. CDR3 coding DNA: TGTGCCAGCAGTTTAAGAACCAGGGTCTATGGTATGAACACTGAAGCTTTCTTT. Encoded protein: CASSLRTRVYGMNTEAFF. The chain has TRBV28 and TRBJ1-1, with a weak D call TRBD1 (5 bases). CDR3 size: 18 residues. Germline CDR1 MDHEN, CDR2 SYDVKM. Trimming removed 2 bases from V and 0 bases from J, with 19 bases in between.

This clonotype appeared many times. The DNA for the CDR3 is TGTGCCAGCAGACGCCTAGCGGGAGACCCACACGAGCAGTACTTC. Its translation is CASRRLAGDPHEQYF. This rearrangement joins TRBV28 to TRBJ2-7; TRBD2 matches at 10 bases. Germline loops: CDR1 MDHEN, CDR2 SYDVKM. J was trimmed by 5 bases and V by 6 bases; bases with no gene match: 10. The CDR3 runs 15 residues.

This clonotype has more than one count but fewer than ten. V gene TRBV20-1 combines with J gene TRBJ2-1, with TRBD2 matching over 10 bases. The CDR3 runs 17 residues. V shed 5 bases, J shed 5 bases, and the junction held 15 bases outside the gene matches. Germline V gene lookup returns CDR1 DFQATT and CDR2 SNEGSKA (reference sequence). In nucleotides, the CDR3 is TGCAGTGCTTCAGGGACTAGCGCAATCCCCATTGACAATGAGCAGTTCTTC. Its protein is CSASGTSAIPIDNEQFF.